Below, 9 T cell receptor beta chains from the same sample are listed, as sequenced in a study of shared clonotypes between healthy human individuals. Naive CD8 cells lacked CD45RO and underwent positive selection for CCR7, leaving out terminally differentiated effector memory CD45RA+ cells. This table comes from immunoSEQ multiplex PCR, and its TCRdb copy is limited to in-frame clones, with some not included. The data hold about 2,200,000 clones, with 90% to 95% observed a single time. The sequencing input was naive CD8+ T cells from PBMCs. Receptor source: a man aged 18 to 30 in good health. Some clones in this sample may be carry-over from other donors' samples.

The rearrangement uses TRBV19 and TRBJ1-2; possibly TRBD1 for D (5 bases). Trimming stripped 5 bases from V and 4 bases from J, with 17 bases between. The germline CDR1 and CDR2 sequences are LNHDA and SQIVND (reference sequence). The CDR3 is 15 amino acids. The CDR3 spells CASSATGTLFYGYTF. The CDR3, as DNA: TGTGCCAGTAGTGCTACCGGGACGCTGTTCTATGGCTACACCTTC.

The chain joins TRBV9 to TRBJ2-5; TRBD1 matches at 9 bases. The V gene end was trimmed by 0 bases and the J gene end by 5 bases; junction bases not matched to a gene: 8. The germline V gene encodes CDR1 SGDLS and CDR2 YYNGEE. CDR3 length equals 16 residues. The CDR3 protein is CASSVGEGQGGETQYF. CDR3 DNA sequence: TGTGCCAGCAGCGTAGGAGAGGGACAGGGAGGGGAGACCCAGTACTTC.

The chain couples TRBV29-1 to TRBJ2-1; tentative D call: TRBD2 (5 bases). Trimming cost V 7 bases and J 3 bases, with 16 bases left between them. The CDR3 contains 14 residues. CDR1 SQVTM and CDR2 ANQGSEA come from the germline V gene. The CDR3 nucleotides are TGCAGCGGGAGGAGAGGGCCTAGCTACAATGAGCAGTTCTTC. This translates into CSGRRGPSYNEQFF.

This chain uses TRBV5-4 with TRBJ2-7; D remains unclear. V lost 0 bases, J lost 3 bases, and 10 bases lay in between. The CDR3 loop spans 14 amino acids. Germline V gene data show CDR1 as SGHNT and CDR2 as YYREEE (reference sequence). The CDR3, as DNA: TGTGCCAGCAGCTTGGATCCGGAAAACTACGAGCAGTACTTC. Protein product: CASSLDPENYEQYF.

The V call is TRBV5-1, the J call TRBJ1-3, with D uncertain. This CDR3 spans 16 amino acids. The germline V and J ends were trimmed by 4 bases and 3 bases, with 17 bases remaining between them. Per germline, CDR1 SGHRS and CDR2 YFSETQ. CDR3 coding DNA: TGCGCCAGCAGCCAAAACAGAGGACTATTTGGAAACACCATATATTTT. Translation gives CASSQNRGLFGNTIYF.

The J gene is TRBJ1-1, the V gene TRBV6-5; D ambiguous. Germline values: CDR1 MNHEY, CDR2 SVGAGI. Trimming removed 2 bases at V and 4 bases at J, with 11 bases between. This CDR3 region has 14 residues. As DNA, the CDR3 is TGTGCCAGCAGTTACACGGAGAGAAGCACTGAAGCTTTCTTT. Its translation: CASSYTERSTEAFF.

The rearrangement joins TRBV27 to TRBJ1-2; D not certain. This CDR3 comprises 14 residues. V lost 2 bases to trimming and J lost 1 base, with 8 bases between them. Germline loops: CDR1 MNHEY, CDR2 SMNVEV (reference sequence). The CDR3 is CASSLIPSNYGYTF. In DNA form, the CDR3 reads TGTGCCAGCAGTTTAATACCGAGTAACTATGGCTACACCTTC.

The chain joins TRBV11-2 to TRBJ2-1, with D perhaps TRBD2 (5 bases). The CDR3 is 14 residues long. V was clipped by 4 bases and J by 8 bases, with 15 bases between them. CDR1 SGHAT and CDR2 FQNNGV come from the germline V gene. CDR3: CASSSRVLGDEQFF. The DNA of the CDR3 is TGTGCCAGCAGCTCGAGGGTCTTGGGTGATGAGCAGTTCTTC.

The CDR3 is CASSLYSPSGLAQEQYF. The CDR3 DNA follows: TGTGCCAGCAGTTTATATAGTCCCTCGGGACTAGCGCAGGAGCAGTACTTC. This chain links TRBV28 with TRBJ2-7, with 10 nucleotides matching TRBD2. After removal of 1 base from V and 7 bases from J, the junction contained 13 bases not matched to a gene. This CDR3 region has 17 residues. Germline CDR1 is MDHEN and CDR2 is SYDVKM.